The clone carrying this T cell receptor beta chain has a count of ten or more. Its antigen is as yet unknown. In TCRdb, the multiplex PCR reads were re-called with MiXCR into one record per CDR3 protein. The sample has about 11,000 distinct CDR3 sequences; around 34% are singletons. With 6 bases clipped from V and 4 bases from J, the junction kept 11 bases outside the gene matches. In germline, CDR1 is MNHNS, CDR2 SASEGT. The CDR3 runs to 15 residues. These data are taken from a study of breast tumors, draining lymph nodes, adjacent tissues. Study-level findings and limits: The lymph node origin of tumor T cells was framed as consistent with a hypothesis, not demonstrated. Tumor TCR diversity was below lymph nodes but above nontumor tissue. Tumor and nontumor repertoires were significantly more similar in luminal-like than in basal-like breast cancer.

Material for sequencing was breast tumor tissue. The chain is built from TRBV6-1 and TRBJ2-5; TRBD1 matches at 7 bases. The receptor comes from a female donor with breast cancer. Some clones in this sample may be carry-over from other donors' samples. CDR3 amino acids: CASSYSRQGGETQYF. In nucleotides, the CDR3 is TGTGCCAGCAGCTATTCTCGACAGGGTGGAGAGACCCAGTACTTC.